One and the same sample provided the 5 T cell receptor beta chains below, sequenced in a study of cytomegalovirus exposure and HLA in healthy donors. The PCR contained 60 Vbeta and 13 Jbeta primers. Data came from immunoSEQ multiplex PCR; TCRdb stores just in-frame clones and leaves some out. The sample includes about 120,000 clones, around 78% of them seen just once. Source material: PBMCs. These receptors came from a woman in her 30s in good health and CMV-seropositive.

The chain links TRBV30 to TRBJ2-1, with 11 bases aligning to TRBD1. Trimming cost V 0 bases and J 7 bases; bases outside gene matches: 8. Germline CDR1 reads GTSNPN; CDR2 reads SVGIG (reference sequence). This CDR3 comprises 16 residues. As DNA, the CDR3 is TGTGCCTGGAGTGTCGGGTGGGACAGGGGGATTAATGAGCAGTTCTTC. Its translation is CAWSVGWDRGINEQFF.

The V call is TRBV20-1, the J call TRBJ2-1; D is uncertain. Trimming pared 7 bases from V and 10 bases from J, leaving 14 bases between. Germline loops: CDR1 DFQATT, CDR2 SNEGSKA (reference sequence). This CDR3 comprises 11 residues. The CDR3 DNA is TGCAGTGGCCCGACAAACGGAGAGCAGTTCTTC. Its translation: CSGPTNGEQFF.

This rearrangement joins TRBV7-2 to TRBJ1-2; D is uncertain. V shed 5 bases and J shed 4 bases, with 14 bases lying between them. Germline V gene lookup returns CDR1 SGHTA and CDR2 FQGNSA. The CDR3 is 14 residues long. Here the CDR3 reads CASSPRAGLYGYTF. The CDR3 nucleotides are TGTGCCAGCAGCCCTCGGGCAGGACTCTATGGCTACACCTTC.

This chain uses TRBV28 with TRBJ1-5; weak D call: TRBD1 (5 bases). The length of the CDR3 is 16 residues. The V gene lost 4 bases and the J gene lost 0 bases, with 13 bases spanning the gap. CDR1 is MDHEN, CDR2 SYDVKM, per germline. The CDR3 DNA sequence: TGTGCCAGCAGTTCTGACAACAGGAATAGCAATCAGCCCCAGCATTTT. Translating it yields CASSSDNRNSNQPQHF.

The rearrangement joins TRBV2 to TRBJ2-1, with TRBD2 matching over 10 bases. The CDR3 extends over 14 amino acids. J lost 8 bases, V lost 6 bases, and 7 bases had no gene match. Looked up from germline, CDR1 is SNHLY and CDR2 is FYNNEI. CDR3 in amino acids: CASRRAGGPYEQFF. The DNA of the CDR3 is TGTGCCAGCAGGAGAGCGGGGGGGCCCTATGAGCAGTTCTTC.